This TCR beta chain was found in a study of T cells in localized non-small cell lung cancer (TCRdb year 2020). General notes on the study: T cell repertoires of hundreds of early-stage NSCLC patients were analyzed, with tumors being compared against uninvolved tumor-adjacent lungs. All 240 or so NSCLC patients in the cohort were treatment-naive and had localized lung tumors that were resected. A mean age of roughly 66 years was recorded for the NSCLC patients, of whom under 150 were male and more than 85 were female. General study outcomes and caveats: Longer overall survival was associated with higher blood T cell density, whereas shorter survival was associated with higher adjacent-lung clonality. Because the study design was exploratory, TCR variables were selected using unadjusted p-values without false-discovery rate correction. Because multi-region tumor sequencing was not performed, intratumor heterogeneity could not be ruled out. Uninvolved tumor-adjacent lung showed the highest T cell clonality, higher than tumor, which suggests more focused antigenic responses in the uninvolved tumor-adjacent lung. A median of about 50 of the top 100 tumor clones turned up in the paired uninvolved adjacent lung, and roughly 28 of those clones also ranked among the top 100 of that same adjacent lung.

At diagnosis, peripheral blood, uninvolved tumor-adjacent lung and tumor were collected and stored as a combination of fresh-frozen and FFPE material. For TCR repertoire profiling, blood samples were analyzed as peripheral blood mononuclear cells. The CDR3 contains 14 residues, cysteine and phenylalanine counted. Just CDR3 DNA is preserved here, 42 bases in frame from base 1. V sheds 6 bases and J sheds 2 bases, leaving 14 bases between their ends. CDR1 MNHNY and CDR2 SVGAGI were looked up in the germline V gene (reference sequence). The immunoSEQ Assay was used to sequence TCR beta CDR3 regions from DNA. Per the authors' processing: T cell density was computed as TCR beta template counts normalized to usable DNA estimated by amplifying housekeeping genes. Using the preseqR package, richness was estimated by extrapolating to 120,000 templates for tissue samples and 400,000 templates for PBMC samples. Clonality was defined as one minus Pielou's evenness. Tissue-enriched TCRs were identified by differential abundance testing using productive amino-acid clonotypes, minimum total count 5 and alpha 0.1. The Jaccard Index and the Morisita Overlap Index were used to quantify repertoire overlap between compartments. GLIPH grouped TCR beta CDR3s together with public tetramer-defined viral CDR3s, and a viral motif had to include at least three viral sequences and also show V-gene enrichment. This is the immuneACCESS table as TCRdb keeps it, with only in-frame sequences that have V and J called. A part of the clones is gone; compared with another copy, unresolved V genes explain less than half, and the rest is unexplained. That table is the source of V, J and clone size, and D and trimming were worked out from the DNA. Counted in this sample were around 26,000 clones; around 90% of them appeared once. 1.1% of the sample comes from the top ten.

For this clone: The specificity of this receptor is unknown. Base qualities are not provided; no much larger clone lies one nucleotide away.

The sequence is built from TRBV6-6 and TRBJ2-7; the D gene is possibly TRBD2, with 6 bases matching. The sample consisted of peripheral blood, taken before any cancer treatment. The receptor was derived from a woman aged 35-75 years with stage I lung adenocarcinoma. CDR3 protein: CASRSAGQTYEQYF. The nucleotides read TGTGCCAGCAGGTCAGCGGGCCAAACCTACGAGCAGTACTTC.